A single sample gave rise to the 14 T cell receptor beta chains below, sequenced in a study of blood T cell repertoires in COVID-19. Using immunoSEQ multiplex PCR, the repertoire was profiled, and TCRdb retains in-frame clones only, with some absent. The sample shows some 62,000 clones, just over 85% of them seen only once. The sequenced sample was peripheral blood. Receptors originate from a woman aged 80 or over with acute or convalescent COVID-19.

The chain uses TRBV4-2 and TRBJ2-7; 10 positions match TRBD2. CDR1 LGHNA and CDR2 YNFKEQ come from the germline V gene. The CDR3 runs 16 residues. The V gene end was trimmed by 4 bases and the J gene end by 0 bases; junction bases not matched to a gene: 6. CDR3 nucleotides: TGTGCCAGCAGCCTAACTAGCGGGGTGAGCTCCTACGAGCAGTACTTC. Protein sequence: CASSLTSGVSSYEQYF.

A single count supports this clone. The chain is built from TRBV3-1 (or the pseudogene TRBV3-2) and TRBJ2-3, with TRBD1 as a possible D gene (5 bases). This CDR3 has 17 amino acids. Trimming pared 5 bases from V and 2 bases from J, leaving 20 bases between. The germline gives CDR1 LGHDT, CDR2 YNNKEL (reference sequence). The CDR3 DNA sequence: TGTGCCAGCAGCGTAGCATTCCCGACAGCCCCCACAGATACGCAGTATTTT. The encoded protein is CASSVAFPTAPTDTQYF.

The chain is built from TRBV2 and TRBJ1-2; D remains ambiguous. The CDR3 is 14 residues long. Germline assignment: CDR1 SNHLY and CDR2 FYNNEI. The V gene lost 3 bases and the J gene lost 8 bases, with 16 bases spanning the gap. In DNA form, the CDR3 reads TGTGCCAGCAGTGAGGTCGCCCTCCTGGAGGGCTACACCTTC. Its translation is CASSEVALLEGYTF.

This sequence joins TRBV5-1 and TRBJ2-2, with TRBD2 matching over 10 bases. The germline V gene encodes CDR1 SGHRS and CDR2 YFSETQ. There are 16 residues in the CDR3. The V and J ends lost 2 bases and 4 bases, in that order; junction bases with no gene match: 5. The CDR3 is CASSFLAGVTTGELFF. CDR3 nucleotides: TGCGCCAGCAGCTTCCTAGCGGGAGTAACCACCGGGGAGCTGTTTTTT.

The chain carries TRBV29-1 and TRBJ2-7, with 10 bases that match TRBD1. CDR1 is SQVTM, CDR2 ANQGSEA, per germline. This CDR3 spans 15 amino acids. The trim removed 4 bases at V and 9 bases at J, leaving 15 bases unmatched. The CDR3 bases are TGCAGCGTTGGCGGGACAGGGGACTCCAGCGTCGGGCAGTACTTC. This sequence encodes CSVGGTGDSSVGQYF.

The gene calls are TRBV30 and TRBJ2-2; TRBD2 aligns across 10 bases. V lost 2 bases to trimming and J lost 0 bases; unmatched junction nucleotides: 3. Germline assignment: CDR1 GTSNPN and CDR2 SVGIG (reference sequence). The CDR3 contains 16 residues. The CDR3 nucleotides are TGTGCCTGGAGTAGCGGGGGGGCCCCGAACACCGGGGAGCTGTTTTTT. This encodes CAWSSGGAPNTGELFF.

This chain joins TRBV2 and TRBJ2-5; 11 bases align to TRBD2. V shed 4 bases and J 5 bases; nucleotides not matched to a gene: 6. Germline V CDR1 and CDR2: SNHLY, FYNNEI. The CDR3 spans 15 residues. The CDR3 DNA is TGTGCCAGCAGTGTTCCTAGCGGGGGGTGGGAGACCCAGTACTTC. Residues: CASSVPSGGWETQYF.

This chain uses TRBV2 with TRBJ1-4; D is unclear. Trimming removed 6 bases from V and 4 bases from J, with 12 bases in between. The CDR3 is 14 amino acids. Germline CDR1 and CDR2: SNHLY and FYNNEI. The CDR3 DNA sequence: TGTGCCAGCAGGGGCGGGATAATTAATGAAAAACTGTTTTTT. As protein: CASRGGIINEKLFF. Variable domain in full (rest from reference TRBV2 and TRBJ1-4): EPEVTQTPSHQVTQMGQEVILRCVPISNHLYFYWYRQILGQKVEFLVSFYNNEISEKSEIFDDQFSVERPDGSNFTLKIRSTKLEDSAMYFCASRGGIINEKLFFGSGTQLSVL.

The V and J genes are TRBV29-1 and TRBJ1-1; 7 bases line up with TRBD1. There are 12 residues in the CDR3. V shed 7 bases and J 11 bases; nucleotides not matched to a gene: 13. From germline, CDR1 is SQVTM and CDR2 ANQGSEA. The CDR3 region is CSGNRGPSGAFF. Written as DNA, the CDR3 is TGCAGCGGTAACAGGGGTCCCTCCGGGGCTTTCTTT.

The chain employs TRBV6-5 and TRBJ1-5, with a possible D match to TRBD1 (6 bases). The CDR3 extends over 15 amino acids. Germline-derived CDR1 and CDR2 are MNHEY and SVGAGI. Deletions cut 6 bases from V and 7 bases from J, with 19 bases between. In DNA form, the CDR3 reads TGTGCCAGCAGGTGGGGGACGGCCCAGGGGCAGCCCCAGCATTTT. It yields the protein CASRWGTAQGQPQHF.

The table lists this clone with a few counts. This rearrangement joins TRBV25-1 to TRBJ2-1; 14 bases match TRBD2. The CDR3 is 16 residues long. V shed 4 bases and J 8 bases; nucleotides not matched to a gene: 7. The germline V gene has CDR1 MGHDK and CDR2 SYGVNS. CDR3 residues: CASSGPGTSGGHEQFF. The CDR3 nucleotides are TGTGCCAGCAGTGGGCCCGGGACTAGCGGGGGTCATGAGCAGTTCTTC.

CDR3 DNA: TGTGCCAGCAGCAAAGCTGAGGAAAGTGATTCACCCCTCCACTTT. Its protein product is CASSKAEESDSPLHF. This chain connects TRBV21-1 to TRBJ1-6. TRBV21-1 is marked as a pseudogene. The CDR3 runs 15 residues.

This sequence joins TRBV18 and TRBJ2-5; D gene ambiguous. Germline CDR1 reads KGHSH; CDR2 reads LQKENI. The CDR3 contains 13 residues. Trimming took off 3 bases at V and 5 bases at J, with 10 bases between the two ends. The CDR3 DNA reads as TGTGCCAGCTCACCCCGTGACGGGGAGACCCAGTACTTC. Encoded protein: CASSPRDGETQYF.

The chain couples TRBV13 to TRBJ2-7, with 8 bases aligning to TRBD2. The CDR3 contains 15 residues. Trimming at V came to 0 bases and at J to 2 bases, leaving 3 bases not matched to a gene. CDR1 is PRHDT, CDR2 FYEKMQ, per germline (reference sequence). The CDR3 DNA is TGTGCCAGCAGCTTAGGCGGGGGGGATACCTACGAGCAGTACTTC. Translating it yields CASSLGGGDTYEQYF.